The 22 T cell receptor beta chains below were found in one sample sequenced in a study of control samples from healthy donors and cancer patients. TCRdb keeps only in-frame clones here, not all; method: immunoSEQ multiplex PCR. Counted here are over 150,000 clones, over 95% occurring once; the ten biggest clones make up approximately 1%. Sequencing used blood. These TCRs come from a woman aged 25 to 39 in good health.

This rearrangement joins TRBV2 to TRBJ1-2, with 7 bases aligning to TRBD1. From germline, CDR1 is SNHLY and CDR2 FYNNEI. V lost 4 bases, J lost 1 base, and 3 bases stayed unmatched. This CDR3 contains 14 residues. The CDR3: CASSADRLNYGYTF. The CDR3 bases are TGTGCCAGCAGTGCGGACAGGCTTAACTATGGCTACACCTTC.

Only one count was recorded for this clone. The V gene is TRBV7-2, the J gene TRBJ1-1; D call uncertain. Trimming left V 4 bases short and J 4 bases short, with 10 bases between. The CDR3 loop spans 13 amino acids. CDR1 SGHTA and CDR2 FQGNSA come from the germline V gene. The CDR3 reads CASSSFWGTEAFF. The CDR3 DNA is TGTGCCAGCAGCTCCTTTTGGGGCACTGAAGCTTTCTTT.

A few counts support this clone. This rearrangement joins TRBV28 to TRBJ1-5; TRBD1 aligns across 7 bases. Per germline, CDR1 MDHEN and CDR2 SYDVKM. This CDR3 is built from 13 residues. J was trimmed by 7 bases and V by 6 bases; bases with no gene match: 6. Here the CDR3 reads CASSDRARQPQHF. The CDR3 DNA follows: TGTGCCAGCAGCGACAGGGCGAGACAGCCCCAGCATTTT.

This chain uses TRBV15 with TRBJ1-6; 8 bases agree with TRBD1. V shed 5 bases, J shed 10 bases, and the junction held 10 bases outside the gene matches. The CDR3 covers 15 residues. CDR1 and CDR2 (germline): LNHNV, YYDKDF (reference sequence). The CDR3 nucleotides read TGTGCCACCAGCTACCTCGGACAGGGAAAGTCACCCCTCCACTTT. This translates into CATSYLGQGKSPLHF.

The genes are TRBV5-1 and TRBJ2-7; 11 bases match TRBD2. CDR3 length: 16 residues. The germline V gene has CDR1 SGHRS and CDR2 YFSETQ. V dropped 0 bases and J dropped 3; count of bases not matched to a gene: 5. The CDR3 protein is CASSLDSGGVNYEQYF. CDR3 coding DNA: TGCGCCAGCAGCTTGGATAGCGGGGGGGTTAACTACGAGCAGTACTTC.

CDR3 coding DNA: TGTGCCAGTAGTATAGTCGGCCGTGGCTACACCTTC. It encodes CASSIVGRGYTF. The chain employs TRBV19 and TRBJ1-2; D not certain. V lost 1 base and J 7 bases, leaving 7 bases between the germline ends. The germline V gene encodes CDR1 LNHDA and CDR2 SQIVND (reference sequence). The CDR3 is 12 amino acids.

The V and J genes are TRBV2 and TRBJ2-1, with TRBD2 matching 13 bases. The germline gives CDR1 SNHLY, CDR2 FYNNEI. Trimming removed 4 bases from V and 5 bases from J; junction bases left unmatched: 5. CDR3 length equals 16 residues. DNA for the CDR3: TGTGCCAGCAGTGTCCGAGGACTAGCGGGGGACAATGAGCAGTTCTTC. Translated, it gives CASSVRGLAGDNEQFF.

The chain recombines TRBV10-2 with TRBJ1-4; the D gene is possibly TRBD1 (6 bases). There are 15 residues in the CDR3. Germline CDR1 reads WSHSY; CDR2 reads SAAADI. Trimming pared 6 bases from V and 8 bases from J, leaving 19 bases between. The DNA for the CDR3 is TGCGCCAGCAGCCTAGGACAGCTCATTGGGGAAAAACTGTTTTTT. It encodes CASSLGQLIGEKLFF.

V and J are TRBV2 and TRBJ2-3; 9 bases match TRBD2. V was pared by 4 bases and J by 4 bases, with 9 bases of the junction left unmatched. The germline CDR1 and CDR2 sequences are SNHLY and FYNNEI. CDR3 length equals 16 residues. CDR3 sequence: CASSGGLAGFSDTQYF. CDR3 DNA: TGTGCCAGCAGTGGGGGTCTAGCGGGGTTCTCAGATACGCAGTATTTT.

The chain uses TRBV7-6 and TRBJ2-5; tentatively, D is TRBD1 (5 bases). The CDR3 extends over 11 amino acids. V was clipped by 8 bases and J by 5 bases, with 9 bases between them. Germline CDR1 and CDR2: SGHVS and FNYEAQ. CDR3 in amino acids: CASGPGETQYF. In nucleotides, the CDR3 is TGTGCCAGCGGTCCAGGGGAGACCCAGTACTTC.

This chain connects TRBV2 to TRBJ1-5; D unclear. V shed 4 bases and J shed 2 bases, with 9 bases lying between them. CDR3 size: 14 residues. Germline V gives CDR1 SNHLY, CDR2 FYNNEI. The CDR3 DNA reads as TGTGCCAGCAGTGTGGAGGGCGGCAATCAGCCCCAGCATTTT. Amino acid sequence: CASSVEGGNQPQHF.

As DNA, the CDR3 is TGTGCCAGCAGTAGTGATGGGCGATTGGGCCACACCGGGGAGCTGTTTTTT. Protein sequence: CASSSDGRLGHTGELFF. The V and J genes are TRBV27 and TRBJ2-2; no clear D gene. The CDR3 totals 17 residues. V was pared by 5 bases and J by 3 bases, with 19 bases between. Germline-derived CDR1 and CDR2 are MNHEY and SMNVEV (reference sequence).

The genes are TRBV5-1 and TRBJ1-6; D is unresolved. Germline V lookup: CDR1 SGHRS, CDR2 YFSETQ. With 0 bases removed from V and 7 bases from J, the gap between germline ends came to 11 bases. The CDR3 covers 15 residues. CDR3 nucleotides: TGCGCCAGCAGCTTGGGACGACTCCGGAATTCACCCCTCCACTTT. This gives the protein CASSLGRLRNSPLHF.

Only one count was recorded for this clone. The chain joins TRBV11-2 to TRBJ1-3; 7 positions agree with TRBD1. The ends lost 5 bases at V and 0 bases at J; junction bases unmatched: 7. The CDR3 length is 16 residues. Germline values: CDR1 SGHAT, CDR2 FQNNGV. As DNA, the CDR3 is TGTGCCAGCAGCCCGGACCGGGACAGCTCTGGAAACACCATATATTTT. This translates into CASSPDRDSSGNTIYF.

On this clone: Here the CDR3 omits its conserved ending phenylalanine or tryptophan, so a read error is the likely source. The J gene is TRBJ1-6, the V gene TRBV6-5; the D is unclear. The V gene lost 7 bases and the J gene lost 2 bases, with 9 bases spanning the gap. Germline CDR1 and CDR2: MNHEY and SVGAGI. CDR3 length: 14 residues. The CDR3: CASKWGPYNSPLHL. In nucleotides, the CDR3 is TGTGCCAGCAAGTGGGGTCCCTATAATTCACCCCTCCACCTT.

This sequence joins TRBV4-1 and TRBJ2-5; D unclear. CDR1 is MGHRA, CDR2 YSYEKL, per germline. The CDR3 has 13 amino acids. V was cut by 4 bases and J by 1 base, with 7 bases left in between. This chain's CDR3 is CASSRGPQETQYF. In nucleotides, the CDR3 is TGCGCCAGCAGCCGCGGACCCCAAGAGACCCAGTACTTC.

The V and J genes are TRBV5-1 and TRBJ1-1, with 7 nucleotides matching TRBD1. The trim removed 4 bases at V and 5 bases at J, leaving 11 bases unmatched. The CDR3 has 15 residues. The germline V gene encodes CDR1 SGHRS and CDR2 YFSETQ. The DNA of the CDR3 is TGCGCCAGCAGCAGAACACAGGGGCCCGGGACTGAAGCTTTCTTT. Its translation is CASSRTQGPGTEAFF.

CDR3 sequence reads: CASSASGGSNEKLFF. CDR3 nucleotide sequence: TGCGCCAGCAGTGCAAGCGGCGGATCTAATGAAAAACTGTTTTTT. The chain links TRBV10-1 to TRBJ1-4; D uncertain. This CDR3 region has 15 residues. Germline values: CDR1 WNHNN, CDR2 SYGVQD (reference sequence). The V gene lost 4 bases and the J gene lost 3 bases, with 12 bases spanning the gap.

The chain joins TRBV27 to TRBJ1-2; no clear D. V dropped 0 bases and J dropped 7 bases, with 15 bases sitting between them. CDR1 is MNHEY, CDR2 SMNVEV, per germline (reference sequence). This CDR3 has 15 residues. The CDR3 here is CASSLSVKGEAGYTF. In nucleotides, the CDR3 is TGTGCCAGCAGTTTATCCGTAAAAGGTGAAGCTGGCTACACCTTC.

CDR3 amino acids: CASSQVWSRGGNYEQYF. DNA for the CDR3: TGCGCCAGCAGCCAAGTTTGGTCCAGGGGAGGTAACTACGAGCAGTACTTC. The V and J genes are TRBV4-1 and TRBJ2-7; possibly TRBD1 or TRBD2 for D (6 bases each). The CDR3 covers 17 residues. CDR1 and CDR2 (germline): MGHRA, YSYEKL. V gave up 1 base and J gave up 3 bases, with 19 bases separating them.

The chain combines TRBV11-2 with TRBJ2-1; 13 nucleotides match TRBD2. The V gene end was trimmed by 3 bases and the J gene end by 3 bases; junction bases not matched to a gene: 8. The CDR3 has 18 residues. CDR1 SGHAT and CDR2 FQNNGV come from the germline V gene. The CDR3 bases are TGTGCCAGCAGCTTCCCGACTAGCGGGGGGACCCACTACAATGAGCAGTTCTTC. Translated, it gives CASSFPTSGGTHYNEQFF. Full variable domain (outside the CDR3, taken from reference TRBV11-2 and TRBJ2-1): EAGVAQSPRYKIIEKRQSVAFWCNPISGHATLYWYQQILGQGPKLLIQFQNNGVVDDSQLPKDRFSAERLKGVDSTLKIQPAKLEDSAVYLCASSFPTSGGTHYNEQFFGPGTRLTVL.

This rearrangement joins TRBV4-1 to TRBJ2-7; TRBD1 might be the D (6 bases). CDR3 length equals 15 residues. Germline V lookup: CDR1 MGHRA, CDR2 YSYEKL. V lost 3 bases and J 0 bases, leaving 12 bases between the germline ends. CDR3 protein: CASSQHEDSSYEQYF. CDR3 in DNA: TGCGCCAGCAGCCAGCACGAGGACAGCTCCTACGAGCAGTACTTC.